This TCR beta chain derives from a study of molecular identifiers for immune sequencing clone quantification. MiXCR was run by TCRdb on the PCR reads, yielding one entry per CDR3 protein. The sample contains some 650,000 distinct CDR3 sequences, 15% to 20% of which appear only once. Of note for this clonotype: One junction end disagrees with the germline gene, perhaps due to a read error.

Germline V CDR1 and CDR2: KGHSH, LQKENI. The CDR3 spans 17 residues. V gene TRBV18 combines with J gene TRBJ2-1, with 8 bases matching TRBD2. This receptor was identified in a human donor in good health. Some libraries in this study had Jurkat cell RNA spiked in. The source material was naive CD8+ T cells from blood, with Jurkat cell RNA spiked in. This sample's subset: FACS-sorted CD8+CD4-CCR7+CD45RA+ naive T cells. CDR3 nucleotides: TGTGCCGGCTCACCCCTTCTAGGGCGGGGGGCTATCAGGGAGCAGTTCTTC. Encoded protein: CAGSPLLGRGAIREQFF. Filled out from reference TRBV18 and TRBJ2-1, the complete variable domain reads NAGVMQNPRHLVRRRGQEARLRCSPMKGHSHVYWYRQLPEEGLKFMVYLQKENIIDESGMPKERFSAEFPKEGPSILRIQQVVRGDSAAYFCAGSPLLGRGAIREQFFGPGTRLTVL.